The sample holds a few counts of the clone carrying this T cell receptor (beta chain). The germline V gene encodes CDR1 MNHNS and CDR2 SASEGT. The CDR3 has 15 amino acids. V lost 5 bases and J 9 bases, leaving 20 bases between the germline ends. The data derive from a study of identical twins. MiXCR was run by TCRdb on the 5' RACE reads, yielding one entry per CDR3 protein. The sample holds hundreds of thousands of distinct CDR3 sequences; 24% are singletons and the top ten take about 2.7%. This sample was also put to use in a study of T cells expressing NK-cell markers. This second report adds: Cells sorted as CD3+CD56+NKG2C+, CD3+CD56+NKG2C- and CD3+CD56-NKG2C+ T cells supplied the TCR beta repertoires. In the group of eight sequenced donors, seven were HCMV-seropositive and one was seronegative.

This chain connects TRBV6-1 to TRBJ1-5, with unresolved D. The sequenced sample consisted of CD4+ T cells sorted from blood. The receptor comes from a woman aged 18-29 years in good health. CDR3 region: CASSRSRVTWTPQHF. The CDR3 DNA reads as TGTGCCAGCAGTCGTTCGAGGGTAACATGGACGCCCCAGCATTTT.